Given below is one TCR beta chain in context. As yet, its antigen is unknown. Data came from immunoSEQ multiplex PCR; TCRdb stores just in-frame clones and leaves some out. The sample lists roughly 120,000 clones, roughly four fifths occurring once. This entry belongs to a study of radiation and T cells in renal cell carcinoma. Study as a whole: Nephrectomy followed 15 Gy stereotactic body radiation by 4 weeks.

Germline V gives CDR1 MNHEY, CDR2 SVGAGI. The CDR3 has 13 residues. Trimming shortened V by 7 bases and J by 5 bases, and 14 bases separated the two germline ends. Time point here: baseline pretreatment blood. The treatment denotes: 15 Gy SBRT to primary tumor, nephrectomy 4 weeks later. Serial blood draws occurred at baseline and 2 and 4 weeks post-SBRT. Clear cell pathology was present in this patient's renal cell carcinoma. Study-level findings and limits: In blood, top tumor clones expanded by 2 weeks, shrinking by 4.

This TCR was sampled from a woman in her sixties with renal cell carcinoma. The V and J genes are TRBV6-5 and TRBJ1-1; a weak D match, TRBD1 (5 bases). Sequenced here: blood, sampled from a patient whose treatment included radiotherapy and nephrectomy. CDR3 loop: CASTAPGSTEAFF. Written as DNA, the CDR3 is TGTGCCAGCACCGCGCCAGGGTCAACTGAAGCTTTCTTT.